The clone carrying this T cell receptor beta chain was observed many times. Other autoimmune diseases, uncontrolled infections, pregnancy and lactation each led to patient exclusion. RNA transcripts were the template, and TCR beta CDR3 regions were amplified from them. RT-PCR with HTBI primers came first, then second-round multiplex PCR. TCRdb reprocessed the multiplex PCR reads via MiXCR and lists one record per CDR3 protein. The sample records about 400,000 distinct CDR3 sequences, approximately 20% being singletons. The CDR3 contains 16 residues. Germline CDR1 and CDR2: SGHVS and FQNEAQ. Unmatched junction bases numbered 9, after V lost 3 bases and J lost 3 bases. These data come from a study of Graves' ophthalmopathy and Graves' hyperthyroidism.

V usage is TRBV7-8 and J usage is TRBJ2-5, with 8 bases that match TRBD2. The receptor was isolated from a woman aged 18-30 years with Graves' ophthalmopathy. The specimen sequenced was peripheral blood. In DNA, the CDR3 is TGTGCCAGCAGCTTGGCGGGAGGAAGCGGGGAAGAGACCCAGTACTTC. As protein: CASSLAGGSGEETQYF.